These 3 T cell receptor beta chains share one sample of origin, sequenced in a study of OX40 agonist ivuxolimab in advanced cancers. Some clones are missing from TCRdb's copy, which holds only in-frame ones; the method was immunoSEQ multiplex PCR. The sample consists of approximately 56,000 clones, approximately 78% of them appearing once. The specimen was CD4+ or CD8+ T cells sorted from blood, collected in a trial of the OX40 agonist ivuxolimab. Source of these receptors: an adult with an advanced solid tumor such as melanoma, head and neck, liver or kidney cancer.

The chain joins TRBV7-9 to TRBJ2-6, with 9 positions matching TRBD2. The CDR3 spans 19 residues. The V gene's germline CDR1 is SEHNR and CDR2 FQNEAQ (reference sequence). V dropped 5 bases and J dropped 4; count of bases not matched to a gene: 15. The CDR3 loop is CASSDPLAGSGWGANVLTF. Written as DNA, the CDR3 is TGTGCCAGCAGCGACCCGCTAGCGGGGAGCGGTTGGGGGGCCAACGTCCTGACTTTC.

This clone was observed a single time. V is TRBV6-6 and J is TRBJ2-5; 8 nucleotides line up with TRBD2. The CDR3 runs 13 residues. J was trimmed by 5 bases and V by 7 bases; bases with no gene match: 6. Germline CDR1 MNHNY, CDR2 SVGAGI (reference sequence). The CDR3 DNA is TGTGCCAGCAACTTAGCGGGGCGGGAGACCCAGTACTTC. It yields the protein CASNLAGRETQYF.

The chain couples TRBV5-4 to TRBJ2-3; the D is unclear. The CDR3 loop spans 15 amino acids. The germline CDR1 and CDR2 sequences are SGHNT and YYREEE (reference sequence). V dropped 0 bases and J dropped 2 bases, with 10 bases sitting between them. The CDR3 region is CASSLEARTTDTQYF. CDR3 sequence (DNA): TGTGCCAGCAGCTTGGAGGCTAGAACCACAGATACGCAGTATTTT. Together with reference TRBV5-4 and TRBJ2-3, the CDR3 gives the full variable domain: ETGVTQSPTHLIKTRGQQVTLRCSSQSGHNTVSWYQQALGQGPQFIFQYYREEENGRGNFPPRFSGLQFPNYSSELNVNALELDDSALYLCASSLEARTTDTQYFGPGTRLTVL.